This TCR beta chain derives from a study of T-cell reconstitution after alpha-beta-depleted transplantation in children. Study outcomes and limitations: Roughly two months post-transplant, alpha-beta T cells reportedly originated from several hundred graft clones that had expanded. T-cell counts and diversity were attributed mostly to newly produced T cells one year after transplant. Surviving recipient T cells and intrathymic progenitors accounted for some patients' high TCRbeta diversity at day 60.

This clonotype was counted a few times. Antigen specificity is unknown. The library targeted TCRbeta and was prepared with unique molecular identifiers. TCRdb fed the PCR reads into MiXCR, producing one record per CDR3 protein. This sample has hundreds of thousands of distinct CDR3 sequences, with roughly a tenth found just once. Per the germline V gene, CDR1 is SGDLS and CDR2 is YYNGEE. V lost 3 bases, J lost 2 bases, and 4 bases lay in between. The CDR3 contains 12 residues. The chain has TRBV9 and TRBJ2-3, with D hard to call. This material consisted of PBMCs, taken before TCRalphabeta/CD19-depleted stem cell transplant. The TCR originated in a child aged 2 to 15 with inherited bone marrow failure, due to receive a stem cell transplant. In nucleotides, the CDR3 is TGTGCCAGCAGCGCCCCCACAGATACGCAGTATTTT. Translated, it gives CASSAPTDTQYF.